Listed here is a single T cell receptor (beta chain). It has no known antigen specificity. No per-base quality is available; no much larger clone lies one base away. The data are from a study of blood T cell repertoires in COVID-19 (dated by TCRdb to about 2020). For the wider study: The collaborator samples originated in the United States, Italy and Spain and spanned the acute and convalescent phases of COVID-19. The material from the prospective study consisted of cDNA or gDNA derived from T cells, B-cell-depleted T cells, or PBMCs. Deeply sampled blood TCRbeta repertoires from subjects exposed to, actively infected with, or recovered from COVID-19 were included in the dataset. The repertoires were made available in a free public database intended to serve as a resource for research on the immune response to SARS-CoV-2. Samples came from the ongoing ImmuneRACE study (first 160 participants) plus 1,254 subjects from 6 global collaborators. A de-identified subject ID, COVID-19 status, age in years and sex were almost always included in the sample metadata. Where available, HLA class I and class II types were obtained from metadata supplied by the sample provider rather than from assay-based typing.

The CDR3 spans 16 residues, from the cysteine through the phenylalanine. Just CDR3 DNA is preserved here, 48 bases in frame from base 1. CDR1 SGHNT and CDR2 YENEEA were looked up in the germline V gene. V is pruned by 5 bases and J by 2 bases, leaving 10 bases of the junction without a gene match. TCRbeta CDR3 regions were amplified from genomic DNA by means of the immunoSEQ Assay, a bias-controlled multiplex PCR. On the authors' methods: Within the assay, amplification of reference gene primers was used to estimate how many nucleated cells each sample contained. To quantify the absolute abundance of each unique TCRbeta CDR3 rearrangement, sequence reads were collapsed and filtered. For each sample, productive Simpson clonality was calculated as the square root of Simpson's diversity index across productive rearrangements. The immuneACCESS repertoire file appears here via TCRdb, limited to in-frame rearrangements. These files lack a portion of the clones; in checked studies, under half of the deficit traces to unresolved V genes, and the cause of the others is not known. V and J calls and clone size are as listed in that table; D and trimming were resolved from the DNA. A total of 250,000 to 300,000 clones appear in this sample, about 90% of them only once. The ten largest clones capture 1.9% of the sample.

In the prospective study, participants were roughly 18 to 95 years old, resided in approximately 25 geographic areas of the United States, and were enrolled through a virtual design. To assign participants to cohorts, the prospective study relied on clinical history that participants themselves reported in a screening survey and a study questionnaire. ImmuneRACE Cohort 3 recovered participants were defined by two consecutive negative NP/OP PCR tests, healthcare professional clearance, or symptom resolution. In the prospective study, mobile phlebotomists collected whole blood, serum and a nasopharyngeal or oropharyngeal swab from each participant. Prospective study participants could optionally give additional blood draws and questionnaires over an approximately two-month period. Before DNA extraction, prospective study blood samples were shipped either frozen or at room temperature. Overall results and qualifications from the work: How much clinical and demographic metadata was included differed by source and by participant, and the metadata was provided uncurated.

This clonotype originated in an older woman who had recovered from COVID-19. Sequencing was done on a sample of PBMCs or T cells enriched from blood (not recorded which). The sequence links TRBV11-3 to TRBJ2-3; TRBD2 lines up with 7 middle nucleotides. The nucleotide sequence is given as TGTGCCAGCAGCCGGGGGGTGGGGCTAAACACAGATACGCAGTATTTT. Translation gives CASSRGVGLNTDTQYF.